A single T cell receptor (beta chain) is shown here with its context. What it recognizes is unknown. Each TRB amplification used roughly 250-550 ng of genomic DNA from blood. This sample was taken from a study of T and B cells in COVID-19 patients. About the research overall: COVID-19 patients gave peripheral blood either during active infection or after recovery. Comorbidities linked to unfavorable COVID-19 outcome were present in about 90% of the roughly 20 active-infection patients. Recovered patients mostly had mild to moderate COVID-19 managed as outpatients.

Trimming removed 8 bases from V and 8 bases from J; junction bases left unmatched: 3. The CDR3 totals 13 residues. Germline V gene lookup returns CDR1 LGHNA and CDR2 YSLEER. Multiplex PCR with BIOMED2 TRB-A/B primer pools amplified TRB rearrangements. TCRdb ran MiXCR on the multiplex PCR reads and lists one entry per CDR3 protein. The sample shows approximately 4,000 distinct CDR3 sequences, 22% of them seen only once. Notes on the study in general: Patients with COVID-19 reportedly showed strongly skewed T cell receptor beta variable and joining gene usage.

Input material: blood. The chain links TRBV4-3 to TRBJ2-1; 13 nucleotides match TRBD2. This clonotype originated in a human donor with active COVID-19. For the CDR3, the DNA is TGCGCCAGCGGACTAGCGGGAGTGGATGAGCAGTTCTTC. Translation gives CASGLAGVDEQFF.